The rows below give T cell receptor beta chains drawn from one sample of a study of neurological immune-mediated disorders. TCRdb independently ran MiXCR on the 5' RACE reads; one entry per CDR3 protein. The table includes about 59,000 distinct CDR3 sequences, approximately 25% detected once. Sequenced sample: PBMCs. These receptors came from a man in his sixties with HTLV-1-associated myelopathy (HAM/TSP). Each CDR3 is given without its conserved first and last residue. D genes are given only for firm matches.

D: NA; length: 13; V: TRBV30; J: TRBJ1-3; CDR3: AWSAGIHSGNTIY
D: NA; length: 11; V: TRBV20-1; J: TRBJ2-5; CDR3: SARVLGRETQY
D: TRBD2; length: 12; V: TRBV20-1; J: TRBJ2-5; CDR3: SARDPTSGETQY
D: NA; length: 14; V: TRBV27; J: TRBJ2-3; CDR3: ASRTRGAGAAHTQY
D: TRBD2; length: 15; V: TRBV5-1; J: TRBJ2-5; CDR3: ASSLALLTSGKETQY
D: NA; length: 12; V: TRBV5-1; J: TRBJ2-5; CDR3: ASSLGRPGETQY
D: TRBD1; length: 12; V: TRBV28; J: TRBJ2-2; CDR3: ASIRGLNTGELF
D: NA; length: 21; V: TRBV28; J: TRBJ2-3; CDR3: ASSPRTSRETQYFGPGTDTQY
D: NA; length: 10; V: TRBV2; J: TRBJ2-2; CDR3: ATRDDTGELF
D: TRBD2; length: 14; V: TRBV7-8; J: TRBJ2-1; CDR3: ASSLQAGAPFNEQF
D: NA; length: 10; V: TRBV20-1; J: TRBJ2-5; CDR3: SATRGIETQY
D: NA; length: 14; V: TRBV20-1; J: TRBJ2-7; CDR3: SARDSRGLTIGEQY
D: NA; length: 11; V: TRBV5-1; J: TRBJ2-5; CDR3: ASSLSAEETQY
D: TRBD1; length: 13; V: TRBV20-1; J: TRBJ1-4; CDR3: SAPGTGATNEKLF
D: NA; length: 13; V: TRBV7-2; J: TRBJ2-3; CDR3: ASTLRRGHTDTQY
D: NA; length: 14; V: TRBV5-5; J: TRBJ2-2; CDR3: ASSTGQSRNTGELF
D: NA; length: 10; V: TRBV5-1; J: TRBJ2-1; CDR3: ASSLPGNEQF
D: NA; length: 16; V: TRBV9; J: TRBJ2-1; CDR3: ASSVGTSRASTRNEQF
D: TRBD1; length: 13; V: TRBV3-1; J: TRBJ2-1; CDR3: ASSQAGGRYNEQF
D: NA; length: 14; V: TRBV7-2; J: TRBJ2-4; CDR3: ASSLETGRAKNIQY
D: TRBD2; length: 14; V: TRBV14; J: TRBJ2-1; CDR3: ASSQEVTSGKREQF
D: TRBD2; length: 13; V: TRBV4-1; J: TRBJ2-1; CDR3: ASSQGLAGENEQF
D: TRBD1; length: 15; V: TRBV7-9; J: TRBJ1-4; CDR3: ASSYDLAGGTNEKLF
D: NA; length: 13; V: TRBV6-5; J: TRBJ1-5; CDR3: ASRPDTDENQPQH
D: NA; length: 11; V: TRBV2; J: TRBJ2-5; CDR3: ASSEEQGKTQY
D: TRBD2; length: 13; V: TRBV20-1; J: TRBJ2-1; CDR3: SARIRSGENNEQF
D: TRBD2; length: 15; V: TRBV20-1; J: TRBJ2-3; CDR3: SARAWASGSGSDTQY
D: NA; length: 10; V: TRBV20-1; J: TRBJ1-2; CDR3: SASIRTGGYT
D: TRBD2; length: 13; V: TRBV20-1; J: TRBJ2-3; CDR3: SARDISGRKDTQY